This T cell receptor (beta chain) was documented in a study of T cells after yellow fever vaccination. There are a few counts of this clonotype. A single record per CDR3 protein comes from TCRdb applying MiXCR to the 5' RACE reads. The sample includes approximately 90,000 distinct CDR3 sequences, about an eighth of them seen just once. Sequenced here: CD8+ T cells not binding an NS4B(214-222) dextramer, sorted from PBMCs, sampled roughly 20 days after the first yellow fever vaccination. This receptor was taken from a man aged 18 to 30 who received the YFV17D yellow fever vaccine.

The CDR3 nucleotides are TGTGCCAGCAGCTTCCCTGGGTCGGGGTCCGGGGAGCTGTTTTTT. It yields the protein CASSFPGSGSGELFF. The chain couples TRBV11-2 to TRBJ2-2; possible D gene TRBD2, 5 bases. The CDR3 runs 15 residues. Trimming took 3 bases from V and 6 from J, leaving 14 bases between them. Per the germline V gene, CDR1 is SGHAT and CDR2 is FQNNGV.